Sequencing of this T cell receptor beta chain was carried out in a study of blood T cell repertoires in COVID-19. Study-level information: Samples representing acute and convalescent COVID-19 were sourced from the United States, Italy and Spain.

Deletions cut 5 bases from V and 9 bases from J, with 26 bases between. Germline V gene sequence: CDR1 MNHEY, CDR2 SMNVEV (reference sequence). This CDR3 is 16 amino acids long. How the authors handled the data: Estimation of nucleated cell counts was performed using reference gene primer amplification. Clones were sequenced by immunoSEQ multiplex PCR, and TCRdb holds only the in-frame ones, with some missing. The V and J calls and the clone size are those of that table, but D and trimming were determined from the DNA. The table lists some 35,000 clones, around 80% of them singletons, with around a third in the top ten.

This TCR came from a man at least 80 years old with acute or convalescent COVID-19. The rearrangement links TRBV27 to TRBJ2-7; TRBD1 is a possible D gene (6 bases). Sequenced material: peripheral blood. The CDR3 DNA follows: TGTGCCAGCAGTAGCTCAATCCGGGACAACCTCTCTGGGCAGTACTTC. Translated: CASSSSIRDNLSGQYF.